These 21 T cell receptor beta chains were all obtained from the same sample, sequenced in a study of T cell changes during pregnancy in multiple sclerosis. The assay was immunoSEQ multiplex PCR, and TCRdb's table has in-frame clones only and misses some. This sample carries approximately 37,000 clones, 90% to 95% of them seen once, and the ten largest clones take around 0.58%. The sequencing used CD4+ T cells from peripheral blood mononuclear cells, collected in the third trimester of pregnancy. The source of these receptors is a female donor with multiple sclerosis, enrolled in a pregnancy study.

J is TRBJ2-3 and V is TRBV7-2, with a tentative D call TRBD1 (6 bases). CDR3 length equals 16 residues. V was trimmed by 2 bases and J by 4 bases, leaving 16 bases between them. Looked up from germline, CDR1 is SGHTA and CDR2 is FQGNSA. CDR3 protein: CASSLRPGRTADTQYF. The CDR3 region has the DNA TGTGCCAGCAGCTTAAGACCGGGACGGACAGCAGATACGCAGTATTTT.

V usage is TRBV6-5 and J usage is TRBJ1-4, with TRBD1 matching over 9 bases. Germline V gene data show CDR1 as MNHEY and CDR2 as SVGAGI. The CDR3 is made up of 15 amino acids. The ends lost 5 bases at V and 4 bases at J; junction bases unmatched: 5. The CDR3 here is CASSTGGRGNEKLFF. The CDR3 DNA is TGTGCCAGCAGTACAGGGGGCCGGGGTAATGAAAAACTGTTTTTT.

The V and J genes are TRBV6-5 and TRBJ2-6; D remains unclear. Germline-derived CDR1 and CDR2 are MNHEY and SVGAGI. The CDR3 extends over 16 amino acids. The V and J ends lost 0 bases and 0 bases respectively, with 6 bases between them. The CDR3 nucleotides are TGTGCCAGCAGTTACTCGACACTCTCTGGGGCCAACGTCCTGACTTTC. This codes for CASSYSTLSGANVLTF.

The chain recombines TRBV12-5 with TRBJ2-7; the match to TRBD1 covers 10 bases. Trimming took 1 base from V and 7 from J; bases not matched to a gene: 4. This CDR3 region has 14 residues. The germline gives CDR1 LGHNT, CDR2 FRNRAP. The CDR3 region is CASGLAGTGEEQYF. CDR3 DNA: TGTGCTAGTGGTTTGGCCGGGACAGGGGAGGAGCAGTACTTC.

J is TRBJ2-1 and V is TRBV5-1, with D unclear. V was trimmed by 5 bases and J by 6 bases, leaving 9 bases between them. There are 12 residues in the CDR3. Germline V gene data show CDR1 as SGHRS and CDR2 as YFSETQ. The CDR3 DNA is TGCGCCAGCAGTACGCTCGGCAATGAGCAGTTCTTC. It is translated as CASSTLGNEQFF.

The gene calls are TRBV7-2 and TRBJ2-5, with 7 positions matching TRBD2. The junction had 0 bases not matched to a gene; V was cut back by 0 bases and J by 5 bases. CDR3 length: 13 amino acids. Germline-derived CDR1 and CDR2 are SGHTA and FQGNSA. CDR3 in amino acids: CASSLAGGETQYF. In DNA, the CDR3 is TGTGCCAGCAGCTTAGCGGGAGGGGAGACCCAGTACTTC.

This clone qualifies as medium-sized. The chain combines TRBV5-1 with TRBJ1-2; no definite D call. V was shortened by 1 base and J by 0 bases, with 7 bases between the two germline ends. The germline gives CDR1 SGHRS, CDR2 YFSETQ. The CDR3 has 14 amino acids. This chain's CDR3 is CASSLNSANYGYTF. DNA of the CDR3: TGCGCCAGCAGCTTGAATTCGGCTAACTATGGCTACACCTTC.

The chain has TRBV5-1 and TRBJ1-6, with TRBD1 matching over 8 bases. The CDR3 covers 16 residues. The germline gives CDR1 SGHRS, CDR2 YFSETQ. The junction had 6 bases not matched to a gene; V was cut back by 0 bases and J by 7 bases. The CDR3 loop reads CASSLADRGQNSPLHF. CDR3 bases: TGCGCCAGCAGCTTGGCTGACAGGGGACAAAATTCACCCCTCCACTTT.

This rearrangement joins TRBV15 to TRBJ1-5; a weak D match, TRBD1 (6 bases). This CDR3 spans 14 amino acids. Germline V CDR1 and CDR2: LNHNV, YYDKDF (reference sequence). V dropped 5 bases and J dropped 6 bases, with 14 bases sitting between them. As DNA, the CDR3 is TGTGCCACCAGCCCCCGGGACACGCGTCAGCCCCAGCATTTT. Translated, it gives CATSPRDTRQPQHF.

Notes on this clone: At the DNA level, this CDR3 is encoded by other sequences in the same sample as well. The rearrangement links TRBV11-2 to TRBJ2-2, with 14 bases aligning to TRBD2. CDR1 SGHAT and CDR2 FQNNGV come from the germline V gene. V lost 5 bases and J lost 6; bases outside the gene matches: 5. There are 16 residues in the CDR3. Here the CDR3 reads CASSPGLAGVAGELFF. The DNA of the CDR3 is TGTGCCAGCAGCCCGGGACTAGCGGGAGTGGCCGGGGAGCTGTTTTTT.

The V and J genes are TRBV19 and TRBJ1-2; the D gene is possibly TRBD1 (6 bases). This CDR3 is 15 amino acids long. Trimming removed 4 bases at V and 2 bases at J, with 14 bases between. Germline V gene lookup returns CDR1 LNHDA and CDR2 SQIVND (reference sequence). The CDR3 nucleotides are TGTGCCAGTAGTAAGCTGGCAGGGGAAAACTATGGCTACACCTTC. This gives the protein CASSKLAGENYGYTF.

This chain uses TRBV12-2 with TRBJ2-7; the table's D call of TRBD1 was not tested on the DNA. TRBV12-2 is classified as a pseudogene. The CDR3 has 17 residues. CDR3 bases: TGTGCAAGTCGACACAGGTTAATGTGGACAGGAGTTTACGAGCAGTACTTC. This translates into CASRHRLMWTGVYEQYF.

This clone was seen just once. A read error may produce the germline difference seen at one junction end. The chain combines TRBV6-5 with TRBJ2-7; perhaps TRBD1 as D (6 bases). The CDR3 has 13 residues. Germline lookup yields CDR1 MNHEY and CDR2 SVGAGI. The CDR3 DNA follows: TGTGCCAGTAAACGGGACAACAAAGCCCAGCACAACTTC. Translation: CASKRDNKAQHNF.

V gene TRBV19 combines with J gene TRBJ2-1; D possibly corresponds to TRBD2 (6 bases). The CDR3 has 15 residues. V gave up 0 bases and J gave up 4 bases, with 10 bases separating them. Per the germline V gene, CDR1 is LNHDA and CDR2 is SQIVND (reference sequence). CDR3 in amino acids: CASSIDSGRYNEQFF. CDR3 in DNA: TGTGCCAGTAGTATAGATAGTGGGAGGTACAATGAGCAGTTCTTC.

The V and J genes are TRBV7-9 and TRBJ2-1; D unresolved. The germline gives CDR1 SEHNR, CDR2 FQNEAQ (reference sequence). The CDR3 is 15 residues long. The V end lost 2 bases, the J end lost 2 bases, and 10 bases lay between the germline ends. The CDR3 DNA follows: TGTGCCAGCAGCTTACGCCCTATTCCCTACAATGAGCAGTTCTTC. Protein: CASSLRPIPYNEQFF.

The rearrangement uses TRBV6-5 and TRBJ2-1; TRBD1 agrees at 10 bases. Per germline, CDR1 MNHEY and CDR2 SVGAGI. This CDR3 spans 15 amino acids. Trimming took 6 bases from V and 6 from J; bases not matched to a gene: 8. CDR3 in DNA: TGTGCCAGCAGCTCCAGAGACAGGGGGCCCAATGAGCAGTTCTTC. Encoded protein: CASSSRDRGPNEQFF.

This chain uses TRBV28 with TRBJ2-5; TRBD1 matches at 8 bases. CDR1 MDHEN and CDR2 SYDVKM come from the germline V gene. V lost 4 bases to trimming and J lost 1 base; unmatched junction nucleotides: 8. The CDR3 extends over 16 amino acids. As DNA, the CDR3 is TGTGCCAGCAGTTCCCCCCCGGACAGGGTCCAAGAGACCCAGTACTTC. It specifies CASSSPPDRVQETQYF.

CDR3 in amino acids: CASSLVEGYGYTF. DNA of the CDR3: TGTGCCAGCAGCTTGGTTGAGGGCTATGGCTACACCTTC. This chain uses TRBV5-5 with TRBJ1-2; D ambiguous. Germline V gene lookup returns CDR1 SGHKS and CDR2 YYEKEE (reference sequence). The CDR3 length is 13 residues. V lost 0 bases and J lost 4, with 7 bases in between. Filled out from reference TRBV5-5 and TRBJ1-2, the complete variable domain reads DAGVTQSPTHLIKTRGQQVTLRCSPISGHKSVSWYQQVLGQGPQFIFQYYEKEERGRGNFPDRFSARQFPNYSSELNVNALLLGDSALYLCASSLVEGYGYTFGSGTRLTVV.

The chain carries TRBV7-9 and TRBJ2-3; 8 positions agree with TRBD2. Germline lookup yields CDR1 SEHNR and CDR2 FQNEAQ (reference sequence). The CDR3 spans 14 residues. Germline trimming cut 3 bases from V and 1 base from J; bases unmatched to any gene: 0. The CDR3 loop reads CASSLTSGTDTQYF. CDR3 nucleotide sequence: TGTGCCAGCAGCTTGACTAGCGGCACAGATACGCAGTATTTT. Full variable domain (rest looked up from reference TRBV7-9 and TRBJ2-3): DTGVSQNPRHKITKRGQNVTFRCDPISEHNRLYWYRQTLGQGPEFLTYFQNEAQLEKSRLLSDRFSAERPKGSFSTLEIQRTEQGDSAMYLCASSLTSGTDTQYFGPGTRLTVL.

This clone was picked up one time. V gene TRBV6-5 combines with J gene TRBJ1-2; TRBD1 matches 8 bases. This CDR3 region has 15 residues. The germline CDR1 and CDR2 sequences are MNHEY and SVGAGI. Trimming cost V 6 bases and J 1 base; bases outside gene matches: 7. For the CDR3, the DNA is TGTGCCAGCAGCACTGACAGGGGTCATAACTATGGCTACACCTTC. Protein: CASSTDRGHNYGYTF.

The chain carries TRBV28 and TRBJ1-5; 9 bases match TRBD1. Germline CDR1 MDHEN, CDR2 SYDVKM. V gave up 11 bases and J gave up 5 bases; unmatched junction bases: 10. CDR3 size: 14 residues. As DNA, the CDR3 is TGTGCCGGGGGGACAGGGAACAAATATCAGCCCCAGCATTTT. The encoded protein is CAGGTGNKYQPQHF. The complete variable domain, with remaining parts taken from reference TRBV28 and TRBJ1-5, reads DVKVTQSSRYLVKRTGEKVFLECVQDMDHENMFWYRQDPGLGLRLIYFSYDVKMKEKGDIPEGYSVSREKKERFSLILESASTNQTSMYLCAGGTGNKYQPQHFGDGTRLSIL.